This T cell receptor beta chain is from a study of blood T cell repertoires in COVID-19. Turning to the study itself: The United States, Italy and Spain were the sources of the acute and convalescent COVID-19 samples. Sources were T cells, B-cell-depleted T cells, or PBMCs; the material itself was cDNA or gDNA.

Source study methods: Estimates of nucleated cell counts were drawn from the amplification of reference gene primers. Libraries were prepared by immunoSEQ multiplex PCR; TCRdb keeps only in-frame clonotypes and omits some of them. V, J and clone size are taken as reported in that table, and D and trimming were inferred from the DNA itself. The sample comprises 150,000 to 200,000 clones, 80% to 90% of which are singletons, and nearly 8.5% rests with the top ten. This clonotype originated in a man in his 60s with acute or convalescent COVID-19. The sample was peripheral blood.

CDR3 bases: TGCAGCGTTGCGGGAAGCAATCAGCCCCAGCATTTT. Protein sequence: CSVAGSNQPQHF. The chain combines TRBV29-1 with TRBJ1-5, with D unclear. This CDR3 comprises 12 residues. With 4 bases removed from V and 1 base from J, the gap between germline ends came to 5 bases. Germline CDR1 is SQVTM and CDR2 is ANQGSEA.